This is a list of T cell receptor beta chains from one sample in a study of identical twins. Each CDR3 protein is one row after TCRdb ran MiXCR on the 5' RACE reads. The sample comprises 250,000 to 350,000 distinct CDR3 sequences, less than 9.5% of which are singletons, and 7% to 8.5% rests with the top ten. The data were also submitted as part of a second study, on yellow fever vaccine responses in identical twins.

Source material: CD8+ T cells sorted from blood. The receptor source for this set is a woman between 18 and 29 years old in good health. Both conserved end residues are part of each CDR3. Each record gives: V gene, clone size, D gene, J gene, CDR3 DNA, CDR3 protein. A D gene is named only where the DNA matches it firmly. Clone sizes are given selectively: once, few, many, or a class where the clone is expanded.

TRBV20-1	many	NA	TRBJ2-7	TGCAGTGCTAGAGGGGATCTATCCTACGAGCAGTACTTC	CSARGDLSYEQYF
TRBV24-1	many	TRBD1	TRBJ2-1	TGTGCCACCAGTGATGTGAGAGGGGGCGAAAACAATGAGCAGTTCTTC	CATSDVRGGENNEQFF
TRBV4-2	many	NA	TRBJ2-7	TGTGCCAGCAGCCAAGAGATCCTCCTATCCTACGAGCAGTACTTC	CASSQEILLSYEQYF
TRBV7-8	few	NA	TRBJ2-5	TGTGCCAGCAGCTTAGAACCCCACCTCCAGTACTTC	CASSLEPHLQYF
TRBV7-7	NA	TRBD1	TRBJ2-5	TGTGCTAGCAGCCCCCGGGACAGGGGAGAGGGGGAGACCCAGTACTTC	CASSPRDRGEGETQYF
TRBV14	many	NA	TRBJ2-1	TGTGCCAGCAGCCTCAGGGAGTCCTACAATGAGCAGTTCTTC	CASSLRESYNEQFF
TRBV4-1	many	NA	TRBJ2-7	TGCGCCAGCAGCCAAGACCCCCCCTTAGCGGACCTCTCCTACGAGCAGTACTTC	CASSQDPPLADLSYEQYF
TRBV20-1	NA	TRBD1	TRBJ2-7	TGCAGTGCTAGAGATATACGACAGGGCTACGAGCAGTACTTC	CSARDIRQGYEQYF
TRBV2	few	NA	TRBJ2-6	TGTGCCAGCAGTGAATCAGGGGCCTCTGGGGCCAACGTCCTGACTTTC	CASSESGASGANVLTF
TRBV9	few	TRBD1	TRBJ2-7	TGTGCCAGCAGCGTAGCCGGGACAGGGGTCTACGAGCAGTACTTC	CASSVAGTGVYEQYF
TRBV24-1	many	NA	TRBJ2-3	TGTGCCACCAGTGAAGGGACAGATACGCAGTATTTT	CATSEGTDTQYF
TRBV12-3/TRBV12-4	few	NA	TRBJ2-7	TGTGCCAGCTCGCCGTCCAGCGGGCAGAGCTCCTACGAGCAGTACTTC	CASSPSSGQSSYEQYF
TRBV29-1	NA	TRBD2	TRBJ2-3	TGCAGCGTTGATGCTAGCGGGGAGAGGTTCAGCACAGATACGCAGTATTTT	CSVDASGERFSTDTQYF
TRBV28	many	NA	TRBJ1-1	TGTGCCAGCAGTCTGGACAGCATGAACACTGAAGCTTTCTTT	CASSLDSMNTEAFF
TRBV7-2	many	NA	TRBJ2-7	TGTGCCAGCAGCTTAGAAGCGGCATCGGCCTACGAGCAGTACTTC	CASSLEAASAYEQYF
TRBV29-1	many	TRBD2	TRBJ2-7	TGCAGCGTGGCCCTATCGAAGCGGGAGGCGTACGAGCAGTACTTC	CSVALSKREAYEQYF
TRBV12-3/TRBV12-4	many	NA	TRBJ1-5	TGTGCCAGCAGTGGTGGGGGTAGTCAGCCCCAGCATTTT	CASSGGGSQPQHF
TRBV15	few	NA	TRBJ2-1	TGTGCCACCAGCTCCTTATCGCTAGTTTACAATGAGCAGTTCTTC	CATSSLSLVYNEQFF
TRBV10-2	few	TRBD1	TRBJ2-5	TGCGCCAGCAGGCTGGGGACAGGGAAAGAGACCCAGTACTTC	CASRLGTGKETQYF
TRBV7-7	NA	NA	TRBJ2-1	TGTGCTAGCAGCTTTAGAGGGATCGATGAGCAGTTCTTC	CASSFRGIDEQFF
TRBV15	NA	NA	TRBJ1-5	TGTGCCACCAGCAGTCACAGGGAGGGTCAGCCCCAGCATTTT	CATSSHREGQPQHF
TRBV12-5	few	NA	TRBJ2-1	TGTGCTAGTGGTTCCCCCGGCGAAAGCTCCTACAATGAGCAGTTCTTC	CASGSPGESSYNEQFF
TRBV4-3	many	NA	TRBJ2-7	TGCGCCAGCAGCCAAGATGAAGGTTTGGGCTACGAGCAGTACTTC	CASSQDEGLGYEQYF
TRBV27	NA	NA	TRBJ2-7	TGTGCCAGCAGTCGAGCGGGGGACAGCCACTACGAGCAGTACTTC	CASSRAGDSHYEQYF
TRBV11-2	NA	TRBD2	TRBJ2-2	TGTGCCAGCAGCTATTGGGAAGGCGGGGGGCGCACCGGGGAGCTGTTTTTT	CASSYWEGGGRTGELFF
TRBV12-3/TRBV12-4	few	NA	TRBJ1-1	TGTGCCAGCAGGCTCATTGGGTCAGCGGCTGAAGCTTTCTTT	CASRLIGSAAEAFF
TRBV2	many	NA	TRBJ2-5	TGTGCCAGCTACTTGGGCCTTCGGGAGACCCAGTACTTC	CASYLGLRETQYF
TRBV7-2	many	NA	TRBJ2-2	TGTGCCAGCCTACCAGATGGGCCCGGGGAGCTGTTTTTT	CASLPDGPGELFF